This TCR beta chain was obtained from a study of blood T cell repertoires in COVID-19. Background on the study: T cells, B-cell-depleted T cells, or PBMCs supplied cDNA or gDNA.

Individuals aged about 18 to 100 years were recruited from about two dozen US areas. Cohorts were determined from participant-reported clinical history. This CDR3 region has 13 residues. Germline CDR1 SNHLY, CDR2 FYNNEI. Trimming took 4 bases from V and 7 from J; bases not matched to a gene: 5. As handled by the study authors: Amplification of reference gene primers was used by the study to estimate nucleated cell counts. Sequencing used immunoSEQ multiplex PCR; TCRdb keeps in-frame clones, though not all of them. The V and J calls and clone size are taken from that table; D and trimming were inferred from the DNA. The table has 160,000 or so clones, roughly 84% seen once.

This sequence was found in a man aged 45-65 years who had recovered from COVID-19. The chain joins TRBV2 to TRBJ2-5; 8 positions match TRBD1. The source material was PBMCs or T cells enriched from blood (not recorded which). The CDR3 coding sequence is TGTGCCAGCAGTGGGACAGGGTTTGGGACCCAGTACTTC. It yields the protein CASSGTGFGTQYF.